This TCR beta chain was recorded in a study of T-cell memory formation after mild COVID-19. Constant-segment-primed 5'RACE gave TCR alpha and TCR beta cDNA libraries with sample barcodes and UMIs. TCRdb re-analysed the 5' RACE reads in MiXCR, keeping a single row per CDR3 protein. The table has roughly 340,000 distinct CDR3 sequences, more than 20% seen once. Trimming left V 1 base short and J 3 bases short, with 12 bases between. The CDR3 loop spans 15 amino acids. The V gene's germline CDR1 is KGHSH and CDR2 LQKENI. Overall study results and limits: In second-wave clones peaking day 37, SARS-CoV-2 specificity remained unconfirmed.

This clonotype was observed a handful of times. What it recognizes is unknown. The V and J genes are TRBV18 and TRBJ1-2; D is undetermined. Sample: PBMCs or a T cell subset sorted from them (not recorded which). The TCR originated in a man aged 18 to 35 who had mild COVID-19 (a few samples of this study predate the infection). Cell type and time point are not known. CDR3 DNA: TGTGCCAGCTCACCACGTCCCTCTGGGGACTATGGCTACACCTTC. The encoded protein is CASSPRPSGDYGYTF.